The 11 T cell receptor beta chains in this list originate from one sample, sequenced in a study of CD8 T cells in Susac syndrome. An input of roughly 0.5 to 1 ug of RNA was subjected to reverse transcription using random hexamers. MiXCR was run by TCRdb on the immunoSEQ multiplex PCR reads, yielding one entry per CDR3 protein. This table holds under 95,000 distinct CDR3 sequences, about 94% found once. The sequenced sample was CD4+ T cells from PBMCs. The receptor set was obtained from a human donor with Susac syndrome.

This chain links TRBV10-3 with TRBJ1-1, with D perhaps matching TRBD1 (6 bases). Trimming left V 6 bases short and J 6 bases short, with 11 bases between. CDR1 ENHRY and CDR2 SYGVKD come from the germline V gene. The CDR3 contains 12 residues. The CDR3 nucleotides are TGTGCCATCAGAGGGGGGACGGCTGAAGCTTTCTTT. Amino acid sequence: CAIRGGTAEAFF.

V is TRBV27 and J is TRBJ1-6, with unresolved D. V was shortened by 2 bases and J by 6 bases, with 8 bases between the two germline ends. The germline gives CDR1 MNHEY, CDR2 SMNVEV (reference sequence). The CDR3 runs to 14 residues. CDR3 coding DNA: TGTGCCAGCAGTTTAACGGCGTCTAATTCACCCCTCCACTTT. It translates to CASSLTASNSPLHF.

This rearrangement joins TRBV12-3 or TRBV12-4 to TRBJ2-5, with 10 bases matching TRBD1. The CDR3 runs 16 residues. Losses at the gene ends were 4 bases for V and 2 bases for J; bases not matched to a gene: 7. DNA of the CDR3: TGTGCCAGCAGTTCCTACCGGACAGGGGGTCAAGAGACCCAGTACTTC. It is translated as CASSSYRTGGQETQYF.

The rearrangement uses TRBV3-1 and TRBJ2-7; D may be TRBD1 or TRBD2 (5 bases each). This CDR3 has 15 amino acids. The germline gives CDR1 LGHDT, CDR2 YNNKEL (reference sequence). Deletions cut 1 base from V and 6 bases from J, with 16 bases between. CDR3 sequence reads: CASSQGTGRATEQYF. Written as DNA, the CDR3 is TGTGCCAGCAGCCAAGGGACGGGGCGAGCCACCGAGCAGTACTTC.

V usage is TRBV7-2 and J usage is TRBJ2-3; D uncertain. In germline, CDR1 is SGHTA, CDR2 FQGNSA. The CDR3 is 12 amino acids. The V and J ends lost 8 bases and 5 bases respectively, with 11 bases between them. CDR3 DNA sequence: TGTGCCAGCGGGCGATTAGGAGATACGCAGTATTTT. Residues: CASGRLGDTQYF.

The genes are TRBV5-1 and TRBJ2-7; D gene unclear. V lost 2 bases to trimming and J lost 2 bases, with 17 bases between them. The CDR3 is 16 amino acids. Germline V gene lookup returns CDR1 SGHRS and CDR2 YFSETQ. CDR3 residues: CASSFNGVGLAYEQYF. The CDR3 DNA reads as TGCGCCAGCAGCTTCAATGGTGTAGGGCTAGCCTACGAGCAGTACTTC.

This clonotype was recorded once. The chain links TRBV6-5 to TRBJ2-2; no firm D call. CDR1 MNHEY and CDR2 SVGAGI come from the germline V gene. Trimming pared 2 bases from V and 8 bases from J, leaving 15 bases between. This CDR3 is 15 amino acids long. Written as DNA, the CDR3 is TGTGCCAGCAGTTACGTGTCTCGGAAAACTGGGGAGCTGTTTTTT. Translating gives CASSYVSRKTGELFF.

The rearrangement links TRBV23-1 to TRBJ1-1; D gene uncertain. TRBV23-1 is an open reading frame whose function is uncertain. Trimming took off 2 bases at V and 1 base at J, with 2 bases between the two ends. The CDR3 extends over 12 amino acids. CDR3 sequence reads: CASSQRNTEAFF. In DNA, the CDR3 is TGCGCCAGCAGTCAACGGAACACTGAAGCTTTCTTT.

J is TRBJ2-7 and V is TRBV5-1, with a possible D match to TRBD2 (5 bases). Germline-derived CDR1 and CDR2 are SGHRS and YFSETQ. This CDR3 is built from 11 residues. V dropped 2 bases and J dropped 7 bases, with 7 bases sitting between them. The CDR3 here is CASSFEGEQYF. The CDR3 DNA sequence: TGCGCCAGCAGCTTCGAGGGAGAGCAGTACTTC.

The chain links TRBV15 to TRBJ2-5; TRBD1 might be the D (6 bases). Germline V gene data show CDR1 as LNHNV and CDR2 as YYDKDF (reference sequence). Trimming shortened V by 6 bases and J by 2 bases, and 19 bases separated the two germline ends. The CDR3 is 16 amino acids. This CDR3 is CATSPGQGTPQETQYF. As DNA, the CDR3 is TGTGCCACCAGTCCTGGGCAGGGGACACCTCAAGAGACCCAGTACTTC.

V and J are TRBV30 and TRBJ2-1; 9 bases fit TRBD1. V was pared by 1 base and J by 0 bases, with 4 bases of the junction left unmatched. This CDR3 has 16 amino acids. The germline V gene encodes CDR1 GTSNPN and CDR2 SVGIG (reference sequence). CDR3 coding DNA: TGTGCCTGGAGTGCTCTGGGACAGGGCTCCTACAATGAGCAGTTCTTC. Translating gives CAWSALGQGSYNEQFF. The complete variable domain, with remaining parts taken from reference TRBV30 and TRBJ2-1, reads SQTIHQWPATLVQPVGSPLSLECTVEGTSNPNLYWYRQAAGRGLQLLFYSVGIGQISSEVPQNLSASRPQDRQFILSSKKLLLSDSGFYLCAWSALGQGSYNEQFFGPGTRLTVL.